This T cell receptor beta chain stems from a study of molecular identifiers for immune sequencing clone quantification. Study summary: In replicates, the authors split RNA from around 20,000 or 100,000 naive CD8 cells five ways and sequenced four.

Researchers sorted naive CD8 T cells as cells that were CD8+CD4-CCR7+CD45RA+. TCRdb processed the PCR reads anew with MiXCR; each CDR3 protein has one entry. The repertoire holds under 600,000 distinct CDR3 sequences, with around 21% as singletons. J gave up 1 base and V 0 bases, and 7 bases lay outside the gene matches. The CDR3 loop spans 17 amino acids. Germline V gene lookup returns CDR1 LNHNV and CDR2 YYDKDF (reference sequence). The chain uses TRBV15 and TRBJ2-5, with 8 bases lining up with TRBD2. The specimen sequenced was naive CD8+ T cells from blood, with Jurkat cell RNA spiked in. Indicated subset: FACS-sorted CD8+CD4-CCR7+CD45RA+ naive T cells. The sequence was obtained from a human donor in good health. Some libraries in this study had Jurkat cell RNA spiked in. The CDR3 reads CATSRDRPSGSQETQYF. The CDR3 DNA sequence: TGTGCCACCAGCAGAGATAGACCTAGCGGGTCCCAAGAGACCCAGTACTTC.